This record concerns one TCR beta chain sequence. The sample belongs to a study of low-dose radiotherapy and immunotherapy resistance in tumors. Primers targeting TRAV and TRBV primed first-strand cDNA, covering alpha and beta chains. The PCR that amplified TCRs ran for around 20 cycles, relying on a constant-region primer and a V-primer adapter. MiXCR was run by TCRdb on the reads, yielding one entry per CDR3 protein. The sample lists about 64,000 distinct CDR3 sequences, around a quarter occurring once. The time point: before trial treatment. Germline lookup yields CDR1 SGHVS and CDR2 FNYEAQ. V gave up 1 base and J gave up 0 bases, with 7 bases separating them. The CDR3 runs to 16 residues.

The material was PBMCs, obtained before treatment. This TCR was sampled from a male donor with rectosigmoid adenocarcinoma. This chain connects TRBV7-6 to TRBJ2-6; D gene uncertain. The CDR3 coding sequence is TGTGCCAGCAGCTTAGGGACGGCCTCTGGGGCCAACGTCCTGACTTTC. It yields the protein CASSLGTASGANVLTF.